A single sample gave rise to the 19 T cell receptor beta chains below, sequenced in a study of identical twins. One entry per CDR3 protein results from TCRdb running MiXCR on the 5' RACE reads. This sample yields fewer than 900,000 distinct CDR3 sequences, of which roughly 20% are seen a single time; around 13% belongs to the top ten. The sample was also linked to a second study, of T cells expressing NK-cell markers.

Sequencing was performed on PBMCs. The receptors here all came from a woman under 30 in good health.

The chain recombines TRBV4-1 with TRBJ2-7, with 9 bases identical to TRBD1. The CDR3 has 15 amino acids. Looked up from germline, CDR1 is MGHRA and CDR2 is YSYEKL. The J segment lost 9 bases and the V segment lost 0 bases, leaving 9 bases of the junction unmatched. The CDR3 nucleotides read TGCGCCAGCAGCCAAGATCGGTGGGACAGGGATACGCAGTACTTC. Translated: CASSQDRWDRDTQYF.

This chain uses TRBV5-1 with TRBJ2-1; 8 nucleotides match TRBD2. The CDR3 has 14 residues. The V segment lost 2 bases and the J segment 6 bases; nucleotides outside the gene matches: 4. The V gene's germline CDR1 is SGHRS and CDR2 YFSETQ. CDR3 DNA sequence: TGCGCCAGCAGCTTCCGGGAGGGCCCCAATGAGCAGTTCTTC. Translated, it gives CASSFREGPNEQFF.

DNA of the CDR3: TGTGCCAGCAGCTGGAACTTCAGGGTCACTGAAGCTTTCTTT. Translating gives CASSWNFRVTEAFF. This chain connects TRBV11-2 to TRBJ1-1; TRBD1 might be the D (5 bases). This CDR3 region has 14 residues. Trimming stripped 4 bases from V and 4 bases from J, with 13 bases between. CDR1 and CDR2 from the germline V gene are SGHAT and FQNNGV.

This clonotype has a handful of counts. At one boundary the junction diverges from the germline segment, which might be a read error. The genes are TRBV6-1 and TRBJ1-3; 7 positions agree with TRBD1. This CDR3 has 14 residues. CDR1 and CDR2 (germline): MNHNS, SASEGT. In DNA, the CDR3 is TGTGCCAGCAGTGTATCCCTGCACCTTACGGGACAGCTTTTT. Its translation: CASSVSLHLTGQLF.

Ten or more counts support this clonotype. J is TRBJ2-5 and V is TRBV20-1, with D perhaps matching TRBD2 (5 bases). CDR3 length: 15 amino acids. The V end lost 6 bases, the J end lost 7 bases, and 24 bases lay between the germline ends. Germline V gene data show CDR1 as DFQATT and CDR2 as SNEGSKA (reference sequence). For the CDR3, the DNA is TGCAGTGCCCACGCGAAGGACTCCCTTTTAGGGACCCAGTACTTC. This codes for CSAHAKDSLLGTQYF.

This clonotype turned up a few times. The CDR3 protein is CASSLAWRGYEQYF. In nucleotides, the CDR3 is TGTGCCAGCAGCTTAGCGTGGCGGGGTTACGAGCAGTACTTC. The chain uses TRBV7-2 and TRBJ2-7; a weak D match, TRBD2 (6 bases). Germline loops: CDR1 SGHTA, CDR2 FQGNSA. The germline V and J ends were trimmed by 0 bases and 4 bases, with 10 bases remaining between them. This CDR3 contains 14 residues. The full variable domain, with the rest looked up from reference TRBV7-2 and TRBJ2-7, is GAGVSQSPSNKVTEKGKDVELRCDPISGHTALYWYRQSLGQGLEFLIYFQGNSAPDKSGLPSDRFSAERTGGSVSTLTIQRTQQEDSAVYLCASSLAWRGYEQYFGPGTRLTVT.

This clonotype was seen more than once but under ten times. The J gene is TRBJ2-7, the V gene TRBV27, with a tentative D call TRBD1 (5 bases). The CDR3 extends over 14 amino acids. The V end lost 3 bases, the J end lost 5 bases, and 14 bases lay between the germline ends. Germline CDR1 MNHEY, CDR2 SMNVEV (reference sequence). The CDR3 bases are TGTGCCAGCAGTTTCGGGCAGGGTGTCAACGAGCAGTACTTC. It codes for CASSFGQGVNEQYF.

The V and J genes are TRBV20-1 and TRBJ2-5; weak D call: TRBD1 (6 bases). The V end lost 6 bases, the J end lost 5 bases, and 13 bases lay between the germline ends. The CDR3 has 12 amino acids. CDR1 and CDR2 from the germline V gene are DFQATT and SNEGSKA (reference sequence). This CDR3 reads CSARWGRETQYF. CDR3 bases: TGCAGTGCCCGTTGGGGGCGGGAGACCCAGTACTTC.

The V call is TRBV12-3 or TRBV12-4, the J call TRBJ2-7, with TRBD1 matching over 10 bases. The CDR3 is 15 amino acids. V shed 3 bases, J shed 3 bases, and the junction held 5 bases outside the gene matches. This CDR3 is CASSFRDRGRYEQYF. CDR3 nucleotides: TGTGCCAGCAGTTTCCGGGACAGGGGTCGCTACGAGCAGTACTTC.

This clonotype was detected many times. This chain uses TRBV12-3 or TRBV12-4 with TRBJ2-3; 11 nucleotides align to TRBD2. This CDR3 contains 15 residues. V was clipped by 6 bases and J by 6 bases; unmatched bases: 8. As DNA, the CDR3 is TGTGCCAGCAGCCCGGGACTAGCGGCCGAGGATACGCAGTATTTT. It encodes CASSPGLAAEDTQYF.

This clonotype has just a few counts. This chain joins TRBV7-9 and TRBJ1-4; D remains unclear. The V end lost 7 bases, the J end lost 0 bases, and 18 bases lay between the germline ends. Looked up from germline, CDR1 is SEHNR and CDR2 is FQNEAQ (reference sequence). The CDR3 totals 17 residues. The CDR3 region has the DNA TGTGCCAGCACCGGAAACCCCGGAGTAGCAACTAATGAAAAACTGTTTTTT. Translated, it gives CASTGNPGVATNEKLFF.

This clonotype was recorded a few times. The genes are TRBV7-2 and TRBJ2-7; possibly TRBD1 for D (7 bases). CDR1 is SGHTA, CDR2 FQGNSA, per germline. V gave up 9 bases and J gave up 1 base, with 16 bases separating them. CDR3 length equals 14 residues. The chain's CDR3 is CASRRGHISYEQYF. In DNA form, the CDR3 reads TGTGCCAGTAGGAGGGGGCATATATCCTACGAGCAGTACTTC.

This clonotype was seen more than once but under ten times. This chain links TRBV19 with TRBJ2-7; a weak D match, TRBD2 (6 bases). In germline, CDR1 is LNHDA, CDR2 SQIVND (reference sequence). The CDR3 has 14 amino acids. V was trimmed by 4 bases and J by 1 base, leaving 11 bases between them. CDR3 protein: CASSTTGTSYEQYF. The DNA of the CDR3 is TGTGCCAGTAGTACGACGGGGACTTCCTACGAGCAGTACTTC.

This chain connects TRBV20-1 to TRBJ1-4; TRBD1 aligns across 10 bases. The V gene's germline CDR1 is DFQATT and CDR2 SNEGSKA (reference sequence). This CDR3 spans 13 amino acids. Trimming took 6 bases from V and 7 from J; bases not matched to a gene: 5. CDR3: CSAPGQGTEKLFF. CDR3 bases: TGCAGTGCCCCGGGACAGGGGACTGAAAAACTGTTTTTT.

V is TRBV5-6 and J is TRBJ1-4; TRBD1 matches at 9 bases. CDR1 and CDR2 from the germline V gene are SGHDT and YYEEEE. V shed 4 bases, J shed 8 bases, and the junction held 15 bases outside the gene matches. This CDR3 contains 17 residues. In nucleotides, the CDR3 is TGTGCCAGCAGCGACGGGACAGGGTGGCCCTGGAGCGAAAAACTGTTTTTT. It encodes CASSDGTGWPWSEKLFF.

This clonotype was observed a handful of times. This sequence joins TRBV6-1 and TRBJ1-2, with D maybe TRBD1 (5 bases). The CDR3 is 15 residues long. V gave up 6 bases and J gave up 0 bases, with 14 bases separating them. CDR1 and CDR2 (germline): MNHNS, SASEGT. CDR3 nucleotides: TGTGCCAGCAGATTTGACAGAAAATCTAACTATGGCTACACCTTC. Translating gives CASRFDRKSNYGYTF.

The rearrangement uses TRBV19 and TRBJ1-6; D remains unclear. The CDR3 spans 12 residues. Germline loops: CDR1 LNHDA, CDR2 SQIVND (reference sequence). Trimming took off 7 bases at V and 8 bases at J, with 9 bases between the two ends. The CDR3 protein is CASKAGYSPLHF. DNA of the CDR3: TGTGCCAGTAAAGCAGGTTATTCACCCCTCCACTTT.

In its sample, this clonotype was seen a few times. The chain uses TRBV12-3 or TRBV12-4 and TRBJ2-1, with D perhaps TRBD1 (5 bases). This CDR3 is 13 amino acids long. Trimming shortened V by 8 bases and J by 6 bases, and 14 bases separated the two germline ends. The DNA for the CDR3 is TGTGCCAGCGGAGACGGGCAGGGCAATGAGCAGTTCTTC. This sequence encodes CASGDGQGNEQFF.

V gene TRBV29-1 combines with J gene TRBJ2-1; 10 bases fit TRBD2. The J segment lost 9 bases and the V segment lost 2 bases, leaving 4 bases of the junction unmatched. CDR3 size: 13 residues. Per the germline V gene, CDR1 is SQVTM and CDR2 is ANQGSEA. The CDR3 here is CSVERTSGGEQFF. The CDR3 region has the DNA TGCAGCGTTGAAAGGACTAGCGGCGGTGAGCAGTTCTTC.